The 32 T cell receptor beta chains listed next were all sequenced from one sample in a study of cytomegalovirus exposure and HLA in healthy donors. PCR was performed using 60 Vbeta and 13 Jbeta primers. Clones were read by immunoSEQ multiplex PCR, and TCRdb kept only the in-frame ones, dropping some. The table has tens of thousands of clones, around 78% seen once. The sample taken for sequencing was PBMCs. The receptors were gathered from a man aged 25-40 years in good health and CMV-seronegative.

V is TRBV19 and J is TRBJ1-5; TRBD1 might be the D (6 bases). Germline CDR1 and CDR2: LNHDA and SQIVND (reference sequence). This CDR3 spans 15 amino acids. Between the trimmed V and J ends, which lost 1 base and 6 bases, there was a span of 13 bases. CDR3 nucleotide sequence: TGTGCCAGTAGTATAGCCGGCCAGGGGAGTCAGCCCCAGCATTTT. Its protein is CASSIAGQGSQPQHF.

In nucleotides, the CDR3 is TGTGCCAGCAGCAACTACGACAGCTACGAGCAGTACTTC. Its translation: CASSNYDSYEQYF. The V and J genes are TRBV6-1 and TRBJ2-7, with D perhaps matching TRBD1 (5 bases). V was clipped by 6 bases and J by 3 bases, with 12 bases between them. The germline gives CDR1 MNHNS, CDR2 SASEGT. This CDR3 is built from 13 residues.

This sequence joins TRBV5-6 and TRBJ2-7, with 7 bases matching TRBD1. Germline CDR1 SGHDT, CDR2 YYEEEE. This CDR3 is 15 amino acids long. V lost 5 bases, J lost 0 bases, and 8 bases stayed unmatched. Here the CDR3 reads CASSIDRATSYEQYF. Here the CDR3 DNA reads TGTGCCAGCAGTATTGACAGGGCCACCTCCTACGAGCAGTACTTC.

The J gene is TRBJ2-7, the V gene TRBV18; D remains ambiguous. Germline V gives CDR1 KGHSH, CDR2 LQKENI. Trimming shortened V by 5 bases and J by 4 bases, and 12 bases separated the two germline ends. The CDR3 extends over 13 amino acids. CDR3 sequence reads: CASSSQTGYEQYF. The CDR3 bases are TGTGCCAGCTCATCCCAGACTGGGTACGAGCAGTACTTC.

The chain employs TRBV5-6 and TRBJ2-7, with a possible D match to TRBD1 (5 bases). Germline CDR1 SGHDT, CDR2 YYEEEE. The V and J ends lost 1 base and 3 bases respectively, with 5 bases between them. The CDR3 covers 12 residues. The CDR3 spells CASSLRGYEQYF. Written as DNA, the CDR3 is TGTGCCAGCAGCTTGAGGGGCTACGAGCAGTACTTC.

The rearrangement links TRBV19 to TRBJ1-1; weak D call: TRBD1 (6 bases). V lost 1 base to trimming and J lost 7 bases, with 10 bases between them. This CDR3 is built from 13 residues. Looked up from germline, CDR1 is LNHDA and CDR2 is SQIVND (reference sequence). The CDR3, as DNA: TGTGCCAGTAGTATAGGGGGAGGGGGTGAAGCTTTCTTT. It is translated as CASSIGGGGEAFF.

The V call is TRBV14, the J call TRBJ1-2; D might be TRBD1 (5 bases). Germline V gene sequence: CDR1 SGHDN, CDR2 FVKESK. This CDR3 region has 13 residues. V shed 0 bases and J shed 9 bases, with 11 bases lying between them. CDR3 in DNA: TGTGCCAGCAGCCAAGATAGGGGAGGAAGCTACACCTTC. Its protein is CASSQDRGGSYTF.

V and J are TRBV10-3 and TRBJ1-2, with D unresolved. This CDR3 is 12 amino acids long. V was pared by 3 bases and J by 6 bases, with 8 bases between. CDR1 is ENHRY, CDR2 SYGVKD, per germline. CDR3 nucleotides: TGTGCCATCAGTGATGGCCCCAATGGCTACACCTTC. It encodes CAISDGPNGYTF.

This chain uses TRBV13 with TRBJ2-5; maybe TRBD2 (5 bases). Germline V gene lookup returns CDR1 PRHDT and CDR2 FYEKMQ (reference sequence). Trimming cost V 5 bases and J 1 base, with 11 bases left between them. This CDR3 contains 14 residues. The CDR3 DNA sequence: TGTGCCAGCAGCGCAGAGGGCAGCCAAGAGACCCAGTACTTC. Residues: CASSAEGSQETQYF.

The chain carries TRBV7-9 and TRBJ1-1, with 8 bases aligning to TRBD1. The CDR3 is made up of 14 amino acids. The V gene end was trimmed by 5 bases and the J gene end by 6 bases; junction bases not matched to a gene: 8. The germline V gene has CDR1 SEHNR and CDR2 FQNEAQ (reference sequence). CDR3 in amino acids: CASSVWTGYAEAFF. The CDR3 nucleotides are TGTGCCAGCAGCGTATGGACAGGGTACGCTGAAGCTTTCTTT.

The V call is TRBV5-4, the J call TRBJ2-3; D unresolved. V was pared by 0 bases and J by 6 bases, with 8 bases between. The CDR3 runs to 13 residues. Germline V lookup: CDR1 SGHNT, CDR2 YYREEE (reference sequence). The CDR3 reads CASSLGPVDTQYF. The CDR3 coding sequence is TGTGCCAGCAGCTTGGGTCCAGTGGATACGCAGTATTTT.

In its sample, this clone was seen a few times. Here the CDR3 DNA reads TGTGCCAGCAGCTTCACAGGGGAAGCTTTCTTT. It codes for CASSFTGEAFF. This rearrangement joins TRBV5-8 to TRBJ1-1; D perhaps matches TRBD1 (6 bases). Trimming removed 2 bases at V and 8 bases at J, with 7 bases between. The CDR3 is made up of 11 amino acids. The germline gives CDR1 SGHTS, CDR2 YDEGEE.

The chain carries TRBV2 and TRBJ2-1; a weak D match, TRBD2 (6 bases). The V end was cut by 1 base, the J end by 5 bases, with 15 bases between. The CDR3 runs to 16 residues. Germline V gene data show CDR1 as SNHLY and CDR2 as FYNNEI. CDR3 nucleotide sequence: TGTGCCAGCAGTGAAGTAGGGCAGGGAGGTCACAATGAGCAGTTCTTC. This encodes CASSEVGQGGHNEQFF. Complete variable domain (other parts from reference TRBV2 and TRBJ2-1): EPEVTQTPSHQVTQMGQEVILRCVPISNHLYFYWYRQILGQKVEFLVSFYNNEISEKSEIFDDQFSVERPDGSNFTLKIRSTKLEDSAMYFCASSEVGQGGHNEQFFGPGTRLTVL.

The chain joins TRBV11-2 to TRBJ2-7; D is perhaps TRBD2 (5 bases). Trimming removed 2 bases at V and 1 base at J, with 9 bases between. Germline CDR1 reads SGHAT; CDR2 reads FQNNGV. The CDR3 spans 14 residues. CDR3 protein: CASSLTDYSYEQYV. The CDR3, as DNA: TGTGCCAGCAGCTTAACCGACTATTCCTACGAGCAGTACGTC.

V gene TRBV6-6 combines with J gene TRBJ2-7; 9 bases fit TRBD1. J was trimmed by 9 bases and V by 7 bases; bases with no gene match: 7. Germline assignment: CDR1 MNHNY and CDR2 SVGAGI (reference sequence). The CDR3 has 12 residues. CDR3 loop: CASTQQGAGQYF. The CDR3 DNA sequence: TGTGCCAGCACCCAACAGGGGGCCGGGCAGTACTTC.

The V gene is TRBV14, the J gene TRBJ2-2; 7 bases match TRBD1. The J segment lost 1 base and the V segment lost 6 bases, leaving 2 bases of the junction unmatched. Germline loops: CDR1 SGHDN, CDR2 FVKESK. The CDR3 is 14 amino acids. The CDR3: CASRRQGNTGELFF. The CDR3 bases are TGTGCCAGCAGGAGACAGGGGAACACCGGGGAGCTGTTTTTT.

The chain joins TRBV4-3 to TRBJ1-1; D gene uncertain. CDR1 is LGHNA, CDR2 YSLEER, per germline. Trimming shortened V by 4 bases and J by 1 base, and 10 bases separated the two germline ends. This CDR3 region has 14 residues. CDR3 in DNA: TGCGCCAGCAGCCCAAGTCTAGCGAACACTGAAGCTTTCTTT. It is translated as CASSPSLANTEAFF.

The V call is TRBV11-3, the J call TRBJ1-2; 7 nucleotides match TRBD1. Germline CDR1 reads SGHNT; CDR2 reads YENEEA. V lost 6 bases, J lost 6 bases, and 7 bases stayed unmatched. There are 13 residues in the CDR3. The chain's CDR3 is CASRGKGADGYTF. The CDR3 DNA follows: TGTGCCAGCAGGGGGAAGGGGGCGGATGGCTACACCTTC.

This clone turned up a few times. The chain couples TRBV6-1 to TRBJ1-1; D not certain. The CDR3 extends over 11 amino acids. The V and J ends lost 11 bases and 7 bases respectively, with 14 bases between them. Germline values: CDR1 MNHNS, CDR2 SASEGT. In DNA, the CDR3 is TGTGCCCACCAAACAGCGGGTGAAGCTTTCTTT. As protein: CAHQTAGEAFF.

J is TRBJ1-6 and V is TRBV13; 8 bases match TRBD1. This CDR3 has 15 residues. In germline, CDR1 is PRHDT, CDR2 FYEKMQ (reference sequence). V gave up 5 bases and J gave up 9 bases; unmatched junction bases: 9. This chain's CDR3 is CASSPSGQGGSPLHF. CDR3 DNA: TGTGCCAGCAGCCCCTCAGGACAGGGAGGTTCACCCCTCCACTTT.

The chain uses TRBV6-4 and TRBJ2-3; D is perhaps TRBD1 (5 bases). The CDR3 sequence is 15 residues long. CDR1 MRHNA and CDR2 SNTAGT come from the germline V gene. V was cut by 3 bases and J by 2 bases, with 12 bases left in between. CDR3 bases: TGTGCCAGCAGTGAGGATCCAGGGAACACAGATACGCAGTATTTT. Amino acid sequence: CASSEDPGNTDTQYF.

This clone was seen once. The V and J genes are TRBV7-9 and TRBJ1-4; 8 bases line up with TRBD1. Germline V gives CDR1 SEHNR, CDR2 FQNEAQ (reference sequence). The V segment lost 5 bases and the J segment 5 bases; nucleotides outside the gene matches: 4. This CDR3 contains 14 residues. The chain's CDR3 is CASSLRQGNEKLFF. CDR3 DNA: TGTGCCAGCAGCCTAAGACAGGGGAATGAAAAACTGTTTTTT.

CDR3 region: CASSLERTLGGYGYTF. The CDR3 DNA follows: TGCGCCAGCAGCCTGGAACGTACTCTAGGAGGCTATGGCTACACCTTC. This chain connects TRBV4-1 to TRBJ1-2; no firm D call. Germline assignment: CDR1 MGHRA and CDR2 YSYEKL. The CDR3 has 16 residues. V was trimmed by 4 bases and J by 4 bases, leaving 19 bases between them.

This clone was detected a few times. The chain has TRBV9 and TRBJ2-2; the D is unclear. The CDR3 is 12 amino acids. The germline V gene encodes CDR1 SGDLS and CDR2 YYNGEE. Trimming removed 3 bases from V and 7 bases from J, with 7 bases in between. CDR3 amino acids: CASSERIGELFF. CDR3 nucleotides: TGTGCCAGCAGCGAGAGAATCGGGGAGCTGTTTTTT.

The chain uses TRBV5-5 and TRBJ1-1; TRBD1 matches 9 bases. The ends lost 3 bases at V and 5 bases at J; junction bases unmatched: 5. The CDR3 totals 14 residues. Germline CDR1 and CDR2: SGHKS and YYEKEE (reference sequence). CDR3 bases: TGTGCCAGCAGCTGGGGACAGGGAAGGACTGAAGCTTTCTTT. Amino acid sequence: CASSWGQGRTEAFF.

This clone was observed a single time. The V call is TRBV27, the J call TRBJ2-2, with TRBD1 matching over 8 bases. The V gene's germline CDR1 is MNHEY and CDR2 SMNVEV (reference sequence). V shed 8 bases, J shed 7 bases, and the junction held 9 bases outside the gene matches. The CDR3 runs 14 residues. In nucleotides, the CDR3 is TGTGCCAGCCGAGACAGGGGTGGTAACGGGGAGCTGTTTTTT. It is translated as CASRDRGGNGELFF.

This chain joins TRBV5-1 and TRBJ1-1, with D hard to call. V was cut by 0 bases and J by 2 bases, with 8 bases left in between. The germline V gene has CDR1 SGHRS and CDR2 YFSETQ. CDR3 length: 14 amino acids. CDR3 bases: TGCGCCAGCAGCTTGGATGGCAGAAACACTGAAGCTTTCTTT. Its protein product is CASSLDGRNTEAFF. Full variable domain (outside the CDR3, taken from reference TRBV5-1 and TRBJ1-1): KAGVTQTPRYLIKTRGQQVTLSCSPISGHRSVSWYQQTPGQGLQFLFEYFSETQRNKGNFPGRFSGRQFSNSRSEMNVSTLELGDSALYLCASSLDGRNTEAFFGQGTRLTVV.

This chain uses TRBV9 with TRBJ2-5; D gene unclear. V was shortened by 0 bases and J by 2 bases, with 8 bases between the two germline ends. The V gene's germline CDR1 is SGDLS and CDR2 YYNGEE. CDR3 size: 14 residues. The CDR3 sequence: CASSVDHGQETQYF. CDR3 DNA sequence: TGTGCCAGCAGCGTAGATCACGGGCAAGAGACCCAGTACTTC.

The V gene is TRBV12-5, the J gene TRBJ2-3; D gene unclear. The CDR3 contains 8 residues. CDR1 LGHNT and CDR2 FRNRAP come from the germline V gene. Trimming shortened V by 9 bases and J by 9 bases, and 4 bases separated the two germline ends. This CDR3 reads CASSTQYF. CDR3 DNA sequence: TGTGCTAGCTCCACGCAGTATTTT.

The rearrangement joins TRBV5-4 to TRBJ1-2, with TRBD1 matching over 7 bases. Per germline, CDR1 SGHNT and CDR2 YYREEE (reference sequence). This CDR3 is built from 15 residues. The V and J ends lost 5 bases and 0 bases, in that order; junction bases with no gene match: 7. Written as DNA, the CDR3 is TGTGCCAGCAGTACAGCGACAGGGTCTAACTATGGCTACACCTTC. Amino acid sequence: CASSTATGSNYGYTF.

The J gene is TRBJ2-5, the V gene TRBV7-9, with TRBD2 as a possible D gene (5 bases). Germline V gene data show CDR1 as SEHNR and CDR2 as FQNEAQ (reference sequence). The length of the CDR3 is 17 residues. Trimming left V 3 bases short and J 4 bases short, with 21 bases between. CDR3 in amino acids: CASSLVGSGAGRETQYF. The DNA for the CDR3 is TGTGCCAGCAGCTTGGTGGGGTCGGGTGCGGGCCGAGAGACCCAGTACTTC.

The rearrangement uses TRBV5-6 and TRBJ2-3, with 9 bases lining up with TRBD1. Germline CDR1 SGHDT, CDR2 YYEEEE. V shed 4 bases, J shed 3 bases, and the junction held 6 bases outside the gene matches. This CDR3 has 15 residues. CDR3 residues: CASSRDRVRTDTQYF. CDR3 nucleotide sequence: TGTGCCAGCAGCAGGGACAGGGTAAGGACAGATACGCAGTATTTT. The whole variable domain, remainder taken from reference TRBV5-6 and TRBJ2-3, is DAGVTQSPTHLIKTRGQQVTLRCSPKSGHDTVSWYQQALGQGPQFIFQYYEEEERQRGNFPDRFSGHQFPNYSSELNVNALLLGDSALYLCASSRDRVRTDTQYFGPGTRLTVL.